This is a list of T cell receptor beta chains from one sample in a study of shared clonotypes between healthy human individuals. Profiling relied on immunoSEQ multiplex PCR, and the TCRdb table lists in-frame clones only, not all of them. In the table there are about 2.5 million clones, 80% to 95% of which are singletons. The sequenced material came from naive CD4+ T cells from PBMCs. These receptors were collected from a man aged 18 to 30 in good health. Some clones in this sample may be carry-over from other donors' samples. The CDR3 runs from the conserved cysteine through the conserved F or W. The D gene is left open where the match is weak. Clone sizes are given selectively: once, few, many, or a class where the clone is expanded.

size	V	D	J	CDR3	DNA
.	TRBV30	.	TRBJ1-1	CAWSAHGNTEAFF	TGTGCCTGGAGCGCCCACGGGAACACTGAAGCTTTCTTT
.	TRBV7-3	.	TRBJ2-2	CASSLDRYTGELFF	TGTGCCAGCAGCTTAGACCGCTACACCGGGGAGCTGTTTTTT
.	TRBV7-9	.	TRBJ2-7	CASSFSNYEQYF	TGTGCCAGCAGCTTTTCCAACTACGAGCAGTACTTC
.	TRBV7-2	.	TRBJ2-1	CASSSGPGTEQFF	TGTGCCAGCAGCAGCGGTCCCGGGACCGAGCAGTTCTTC
.	TRBV6-5	TRBD1	TRBJ1-5	CASSYSGTTGDQPQHF	TGTGCCAGCAGTTACTCTGGGACCACAGGGGATCAGCCCCAGCATTTT
once	TRBV6-1	TRBD1	TRBJ1-3	CASSSDRGPNTIYF	TGTGCCAGCAGTTCCGACAGGGGGCCAAACACCATATATTTT
.	TRBV4-1	.	TRBJ2-5	CASSQDRLKYETQYF	TGCGCCAGCAGCCAAGATCGTCTAAAATACGAGACCCAGTACTTC
.	TRBV15	.	TRBJ2-7	CATSRGGRGAYEQYF	TGTGCCACCAGCAGAGGAGGGCGGGGCGCCTACGAGCAGTACTTC
.	TRBV6-5	.	TRBJ2-4	CASSTGTGGGNIQYF	TGTGCCAGCAGTACCGGGACTGGAGGGGGGAACATTCAGTACTTC
.	TRBV7-9	.	TRBJ2-6	CASRGGTRSGANVLTF	TGTGCCAGCAGGGGGGGAACTCGCTCTGGGGCCAACGTCCTGACTTTC
.	TRBV7-8	.	TRBJ2-7	CASSLASQIYEQYF	TGTGCCAGCAGCTTAGCGTCGCAGATCTACGAGCAGTACTTC
.	TRBV28	.	TRBJ2-5	CARLGDRETQYF	TGTGCCAGATTGGGGGACCGAGAGACCCAGTACTTC
.	TRBV7-6	.	TRBJ2-7	CASSTSGTQPYEQYF	TGTGCCAGCAGCACTTCCGGGACACAACCTTACGAGCAGTACTTC
.	TRBV19	TRBD1	TRBJ1-4	CASNRGRRDEKLFF	TGTGCCAGTAACAGGGGTAGGCGAGATGAAAAACTGTTTTTT
once	TRBV15	.	TRBJ1-3	CATSRGGHGNTIYF	TGTGCCACCAGCAGAGGGGGCCATGGAAACACCATATATTTT
.	TRBV2	.	TRBJ2-3	CASSVAGTDTQYF	TGTGCCAGCAGTGTCGCGGGAACAGATACGCAGTATTTT
.	TRBV21-1	.	TRBJ1-1	CASSKSWAAMVRVAAFF	TGTGCCAGCAGCAAAAGTTGGGCTGCAATGGTTCGGGTGGCAGCTTTCTTT
.	TRBV5-1	.	TRBJ2-5	CASSSLTGQETQYF	TGCGCCAGCAGCAGCCTGACAGGACAAGAGACCCAGTACTTC
.	TRBV28	.	TRBJ2-6	CASSLFRAARPGANVLTF	TGTGCCAGCAGTTTATTTCGCGCTGCCCGGCCTGGGGCCAACGTCCTGACTTTC
few	TRBV5-4	.	TRBJ1-3	CASSLGRAGNTIYF	TGTGCCAGCAGCCTGGGAAGGGCGGGAAACACCATATATTTT
once	TRBV5-1	TRBD2	TRBJ2-1	CASSPGLAIYNEQFF	TGCGCCAGCAGCCCCGGACTAGCGATATACAATGAGCAGTTCTTC
.	TRBV5-1	.	TRBJ2-1	CASSQDPGSYNEQFF	TGCGCCAGCAGCCAGGACCCCGGCTCCTACAATGAGCAGTTCTTC
few	TRBV30	.	TRBJ1-1	CAWSRGENTEAFF	TGTGCCTGGAGTCGGGGAGAGAACACTGAAGCTTTCTTT
.	TRBV27	.	TRBJ1-1	CASSLSRGRDRAATEAFF	TGTGCCAGCAGTTTATCCCGCGGACGGGATCGGGCGGCCACTGAAGCTTTCTTT
.	TRBV9	TRBD2	TRBJ2-7	CASSLGLGGAGEQYF	TGTGCCAGCAGCCTAGGACTCGGGGGGGCCGGCGAGCAGTACTTC
.	TRBV18	.	TRBJ2-1	CASSPSQYNEQFF	TGTGCCAGCTCACCCTCCCAGTACAATGAGCAGTTCTTC
.	TRBV11-3	.	TRBJ2-3	CASSRRGASTDTQYF	TGTGCCAGCAGCCGGCGGGGCGCTAGCACAGATACGCAGTATTTT